The entry below gives a single TCR beta chain sequence along with its context. Clones were read by immunoSEQ multiplex PCR, and TCRdb kept only the in-frame ones, dropping some. The table lists a few hundred thousand clones, approximately 90% of them singletons. Participant ages covered roughly 18 to 90 years across 25 or so US areas. These data come from a study of blood T cell repertoires in COVID-19. The wider study: Specimens from acute and convalescent COVID-19 originated in the United States, Italy and Spain.

Germline V gene sequence: CDR1 SGHRS, CDR2 YFSETQ. CDR3 length: 14 residues. V was clipped by 4 bases and J by 10 bases; unmatched bases: 9. Sequenced material: PBMCs or T cells enriched from blood (not recorded which). The receptor comes from a man younger than 45 who had recovered from COVID-19. The V and J genes are TRBV5-1 and TRBJ1-4; 8 bases are a match to TRBD1. CDR3 nucleotides: TGCGCCAGCAGCGCGGACAGGGAGGGCGGAAAACTGTTTTTT. Residues: CASSADREGGKLFF. Filled out from reference TRBV5-1 and TRBJ1-4, the complete variable domain reads KAGVTQTPRYLIKTRGQQVTLSCSPISGHRSVSWYQQTPGQGLQFLFEYFSETQRNKGNFPGRFSGRQFSNSRSEMNVSTLELGDSALYLCASSADREGGKLFFGSGTQLSVL.